The rows below give T cell receptor beta chains drawn from one sample of a study of blood T cell repertoires in COVID-19. Sequencing was performed with immunoSEQ multiplex PCR; in TCRdb, only in-frame clones are kept and a portion is missing. The table shows 270,000 or so clones, with roughly 84% occurring only once. The source material was peripheral blood. Receptor source: a woman between 18 and 30 years old with acute or convalescent COVID-19. Both conserved end residues are part of each CDR3. The D gene is left open where the match is weak. Size values are once, few and many counts, or a class for expanded clones, and some rows have none.

j_call: TRBJ1-2
v_call: TRBV19
d_call: TRBD1
clone_size: NA
cdr3_nt: TGTGCCAGTGGCCCCTCGACAGGGGGAGGCTACACCTTC
cdr3_aa: CASGPSTGGGYTF

j_call: TRBJ2-1
v_call: TRBV19
d_call: NA
clone_size: NA
cdr3_nt: TGTGCCAGTAGTATAGGCGGCTGGCAGGGAAAGCAGTTCTTC
cdr3_aa: CASSIGGWQGKQFF

j_call: TRBJ2-5
v_call: TRBV9
d_call: NA
clone_size: once
cdr3_nt: TGTGCCAGCATCCAGCGGGACCAAGAGACCCAGTACTTC
cdr3_aa: CASIQRDQETQYF

j_call: TRBJ2-3
v_call: TRBV7-6
d_call: TRBD2
clone_size: NA
cdr3_nt: TGTGCCAGCAGCTTTCTAGACCTAGCGGGAGCGCCCCACACAGATACGCAGTATTTT
cdr3_aa: CASSFLDLAGAPHTDTQYF

j_call: TRBJ2-7
v_call: TRBV7-8
d_call: NA
clone_size: NA
cdr3_nt: TGTGCCAGCAGCTTGGAGGGACTGTCTTCCGAGCAGTACTTC
cdr3_aa: CASSLEGLSSEQYF

j_call: TRBJ1-2
v_call: TRBV5-1
d_call: NA
clone_size: NA
cdr3_nt: TGCGCCAGCAGCTTGGAAGGGAGCCGCTATGGCTACACCTTC
cdr3_aa: CASSLEGSRYGYTF

j_call: TRBJ2-7
v_call: TRBV24-1
d_call: TRBD1
clone_size: NA
cdr3_nt: TGTGCCACCAGTGGAACCGGGGACAGAGGGGTTGGCTACGAGCAGTACTTC
cdr3_aa: CATSGTGDRGVGYEQYF

j_call: TRBJ1-3
v_call: TRBV7-2
d_call: TRBD1
clone_size: few
cdr3_nt: TGTGCCAGCAAAGGGGACAGGGAATGGAACACCATATATTTT
cdr3_aa: CASKGDREWNTIYF

j_call: TRBJ2-7
v_call: TRBV5-1
d_call: NA
clone_size: NA
cdr3_nt: TGCGCCAGCAGCTTGGAGGGAGTCTACGAGCAGTACTTC
cdr3_aa: CASSLEGVYEQYF

j_call: TRBJ2-1
v_call: TRBV7-3
d_call: TRBD2
clone_size: NA
cdr3_nt: TGTGCCAGCAGCTTAAACCGGGAGGGCCTCAATGAGCAGTTCTTC
cdr3_aa: CASSLNREGLNEQFF

j_call: TRBJ1-3
v_call: TRBV7-9
d_call: NA
clone_size: NA
cdr3_nt: TGTGCCAGCAGCTTATTATGGGGAGCCTCTGGAAACACCATATATTTT
cdr3_aa: CASSLLWGASGNTIYF

j_call: TRBJ2-7
v_call: TRBV5-1
d_call: NA
clone_size: NA
cdr3_nt: TGCGCCAGCAGCCAGGGGTACGAGCAGTACTTC
cdr3_aa: CASSQGYEQYF

j_call: TRBJ1-4
v_call: TRBV25-1
d_call: TRBD1
clone_size: NA
cdr3_nt: TGTGCCAGCAGGGACTCGGACGGAGACAGGGGTGAAAAACTGTTTTTT
cdr3_aa: CASRDSDGDRGEKLFF

j_call: TRBJ2-1
v_call: TRBV24-1
d_call: NA
clone_size: NA
cdr3_nt: TGTGCCACCAGTGATTTCCACTTTCCGGGTGAGCAGTTCTTC
cdr3_aa: CATSDFHFPGEQFF

j_call: TRBJ1-6
v_call: TRBV5-6
d_call: TRBD1
clone_size: NA
cdr3_nt: TGTGCCAGCAGCCCGATCCGGACAGGGGATTCACCCCTCCACTTT
cdr3_aa: CASSPIRTGDSPLHF

j_call: TRBJ2-2
v_call: TRBV5-6
d_call: NA
clone_size: NA
cdr3_nt: TGTGCCAGCAGCTTGTACAGGCGAAACACCGGGGAGCTGTTTTTT
cdr3_aa: CASSLYRRNTGELFF

j_call: TRBJ2-7
v_call: TRBV28
d_call: TRBD1
clone_size: NA
cdr3_nt: TGTGCCAGCAGCTATGGGACAGGGCTCCGTAAACTTTACGAGCAGTACTTC
cdr3_aa: CASSYGTGLRKLYEQYF

j_call: TRBJ2-2
v_call: TRBV7-7
d_call: TRBD1
clone_size: NA
cdr3_nt: TGTGCTAGCAGCTTACGTTCAGGGGGCGAAACCGGGGAGCTGTTTTTT
cdr3_aa: CASSLRSGGETGELFF

j_call: TRBJ1-3
v_call: TRBV12-3/TRBV12-4
d_call: NA
clone_size: NA
cdr3_nt: TGTGCCAGCAGTTTAGCCTCCGGAAACACCATATATTTT
cdr3_aa: CASSLASGNTIYF

j_call: TRBJ2-1
v_call: TRBV7-9
d_call: TRBD2
clone_size: NA
cdr3_nt: TGTGCCAGCAGCTTTGTTGGCGGGAGGGCATCCTACAATGAGCAGTTCTTC
cdr3_aa: CASSFVGGRASYNEQFF